One T cell receptor (beta chain) is described in this entry. This specimen comes from a study of blood T cell repertoires in COVID-19. Sequencing was performed with immunoSEQ multiplex PCR; in TCRdb, only in-frame clones are kept and a portion is missing. Here the sample spans approximately 390,000 clones, around 90% being singletons. Participants came from roughly 24 US areas, aged about 18 to 95 years. Germline lookup yields CDR1 SGHNT and CDR2 YYREEE (reference sequence). Trimming took 4 bases from V and 3 from J, leaving 14 bases between them. This CDR3 contains 15 residues. V gene TRBV5-4 combines with J gene TRBJ2-1; the D gene is possibly TRBD2 (5 bases). This TCR came from a woman in her 40s with acute COVID-19. What was sequenced was PBMCs or T cells enriched from blood (not recorded which). In nucleotides, the CDR3 is TGTGCCAGCAGCCCCGGCGGAGGCGGCTACAATGAGCAGTTCTTC. This encodes CASSPGGGGYNEQFF. Combining the CDR3 with reference TRBV5-4 and TRBJ2-1 gives the whole variable domain ETGVTQSPTHLIKTRGQQVTLRCSSQSGHNTVSWYQQALGQGPQFIFQYYREEENGRGNFPPRFSGLQFPNYSSELNVNALELDDSALYLCASSPGGGGYNEQFFGPGTRLTVL.